A single sample gave rise to the 13 T cell receptor beta chains below, sequenced in a study of tumor and adjacent non-tumor tissue in lung cancer. RNA was extracted from bulk tissue without any cell sorting. A modified ARM-PCR protocol with three rounds of nested PCR amplified TCRbeta. TCRdb re-called the multiplex PCR reads through MiXCR, storing one row per CDR3 protein. The table has approximately 68,000 distinct CDR3 sequences, about 80% seen once. Sequencing was done on a sample of lung tumor tissue. The receptors were sampled from a man aged 55 to 70 with non-small cell lung cancer.

This chain uses TRBV15 with TRBJ2-5, with D uncertain. Trimming removed 1 base at V and 4 bases at J, with 16 bases between. Germline V gene data show CDR1 as LNHNV and CDR2 as YYDKDF (reference sequence). CDR3 length equals 16 residues. In DNA form, the CDR3 reads TGTGCCACCAGCAGAGGTCAATCTGGTACTGCAGAGACCCAGTACTTC. Translation gives CATSRGQSGTAETQYF.

As concerns this clonotype: Germline is not matched at one junction end, which may reflect a read error. This chain joins TRBV6-1 and TRBJ1-4, with 10 positions matching TRBD1. Germline V gives CDR1 MNHNS, CDR2 SASEGT. The CDR3 extends over 13 amino acids. CDR3 in amino acids: CAGTGTGEVKLSF. Written as DNA, the CDR3 is TGTGCCGGCACCGGGACAGGGGAAGTAAAACTGTCTTTT.

Regarding this clonotype: Compared with germline, one end of the junction differs, possibly owing to a read error. The V gene is TRBV6-1, the J gene TRBJ1-5; unclear D gene. CDR1 and CDR2 (germline): MNHNS, SASEGT. CDR3 length: 14 residues. CDR3 amino acids: CTSSERERVQPQHF. CDR3 in DNA: TGTACCAGCAGTGAGCGGGAGAGGGTTCAGCCCCAGCATTTT.

Concerning this clonotype: The junction does not match germline at one end; this may be a read error. The chain has TRBV29-1 and TRBJ2-7; D gene uncertain. The germline V gene has CDR1 SQVTM and CDR2 ANQGSEA. There are 12 residues in the CDR3. The CDR3 spells CGVEEQNYEQYF. CDR3 DNA sequence: TGCGGCGTTGAAGAACAGAACTACGAGCAGTACTTT.

A word on this clonotype: One junction end does not reproduce the germline sequence, and a read error may be involved. This chain joins TRBV29-1 and TRBJ2-4; D might be TRBD2 (5 bases). Germline-derived CDR1 and CDR2 are SQVTM and ANQGSEA. The CDR3 spans 13 residues. The CDR3 DNA is TGTAGGGTTGTAGCCCCGGGAACGAACATTCAGTACTTC. This encodes CRVVAPGTNIQYF.

This clonotype was detected ten times or more. This rearrangement joins TRBV6-1 to TRBJ2-1; 11 nucleotides agree with TRBD2. Germline lookup yields CDR1 MNHNS and CDR2 SASEGT. Unmatched junction bases numbered 5, after V lost 8 bases and J lost 8 bases. This CDR3 comprises 13 residues. CDR3 protein: CASPLAGGHEQFF. Here the CDR3 DNA reads TGTGCCAGCCCCCTAGCGGGGGGCCATGAGCAGTTCTTC.

The sample holds one count of this clonotype. A much larger clone is a single base away; this may be a read error. The rearrangement joins TRBV7-8 to TRBJ2-5; D gene unclear. This CDR3 region has 14 residues. V lost 5 bases and J lost 5, with 15 bases in between. The germline V gene has CDR1 SGHVS and CDR2 FQNEAQ. In DNA form, the CDR3 reads TGTGCCAGCAGCATAGAGGAAACGAGTGAGACCCAGTACTTC. Protein sequence: CASSIEETSETQYF. Filled out from reference TRBV7-8 and TRBJ2-5, the complete variable domain reads GAGVSQSPRYKVAKRGQDVALRCDPISGHVSLFWYQQALGQGPEFLTYFQNEAQLDKSGLPSDRFFAERPEGSVSTLKIQRTQQEDSAVYLCASSIEETSETQYFGPGTRLLVL.

Points on this clonotype: Since a much larger clone is just one base distant, this may be a read error. The chain carries TRBV6-6 and TRBJ2-1; D unresolved. The CDR3 has 13 residues. CDR1 MNHNY and CDR2 SVGAGI come from the germline V gene (reference sequence). DNA of the CDR3: TGTGTCAGCGAGACACCGTTAAACAATGAGCAGTTCTTC. Residues: CVSETPLNNEQFF.

Comment on this clonotype: A read error is likely, as this CDR3 ends without the conserved phenylalanine or tryptophan. Because the CDR3's place on the DNA is in doubt, the DNA is left out and the CDR3 is given as listed by TCRdb. This rearrangement joins TRBV6-5 to TRBJ2-2. The length of the CDR3 is 13 amino acids, counting both ends. The germline V gene has CDR1 MNHEY and CDR2 SVGAGI. The CDR3 here is CDSSYKAGGEVFS.

Regarding this clonotype: One end of the junction varies from germline; a read error may be responsible. The chain has TRBV6-6 and TRBJ2-5, with a weak D call TRBD1 (6 bases). The CDR3 loop spans 13 amino acids. Germline CDR1 is MNHNY and CDR2 is SVGAGI (reference sequence). The CDR3 protein is CASRAGVEETLFF. In nucleotides, the CDR3 is TGTGCCAGTCGAGCAGGGGTGGAAGAGACCCTGTTCTTC.

A remark on this clonotype: An end of the junction differs from the germline gene, which may be a read error. The rearrangement joins TRBV6-1 to TRBJ1-1, with a possible D match to TRBD1 (6 bases). CDR1 is MNHNS, CDR2 SASEGT, per germline. The CDR3 runs 13 residues. DNA of the CDR3: TGTGCCAGCACCATAGGACAGAACACTGGAGCTTTCTTT. This sequence encodes CASTIGQNTGAFF.

About this clonotype: The junction and the germline gene differ at one end; a read error may be behind it. The rearrangement links TRBV5-6 to TRBJ1-6, with a possible D match to TRBD1 (6 bases). The CDR3 spans 15 residues. Per the germline V gene, CDR1 is SGHDT and CDR2 is YYEEEE. The CDR3: CASRLRQGYGSPFHF. The CDR3 nucleotides are TGTGCCAGCAGATTGAGGCAGGGGTATGGATCACCCTTCCACTTT.

This clonotype appeared a single time. At one end, the junction sequence differs from germline, possibly due to a read error. The rearrangement joins TRBV29-1 to TRBJ1-5, with D perhaps TRBD1 (5 bases). CDR1 and CDR2 from the germline V gene are SQVTM and ANQGSEA. The CDR3 has 12 amino acids. CDR3 sequence (DNA): TGCTGCGTTGGCCAGGGCCAACAGCCCAAGCATTTT. It encodes CCVGQGQQPKHF.